Shown below are 6 T cell receptor beta chains from a single sample sequenced in a study of blood T cell repertoires in COVID-19. Some clones are missing from TCRdb's copy, which holds only in-frame ones; the method was immunoSEQ multiplex PCR. In the table there are hundreds of thousands of clones, roughly 87% of which are singletons. Material for sequencing was peripheral blood. The receptors derive from a man in his 60s who had recovered from COVID-19.

This clone was detected only a few times. The chain carries TRBV5-6 and TRBJ2-3; D ambiguous. V was shortened by 2 bases and J by 1 base, with 11 bases between the two germline ends. CDR1 is SGHDT and CDR2 is YYEEEE in the germline V gene. This CDR3 is built from 15 residues. For the CDR3, the DNA is TGTGCCAGCAGCTTTACACAGAGACGCACAGATACGCAGTATTTT. The encoded protein is CASSFTQRRTDTQYF. Full variable domain (outside the CDR3, taken from reference TRBV5-6 and TRBJ2-3): DAGVTQSPTHLIKTRGQQVTLRCSPKSGHDTVSWYQQALGQGPQFIFQYYEEEERQRGNFPDRFSGHQFPNYSSELNVNALLLGDSALYLCASSFTQRRTDTQYFGPGTRLTVL.

This sequence joins TRBV6-5 and TRBJ1-5, with TRBD1 identical over 8 bases. Germline V gene data show CDR1 as MNHEY and CDR2 as SVGAGI. CDR3 size: 14 residues. Trimming took 6 bases from V and 4 from J; bases not matched to a gene: 5. The CDR3 DNA follows: TGTGCCAGCAGCCCCAGGGGGCGAAATCAGCCCCAGCATTTT. Translation gives CASSPRGRNQPQHF.

The genes are TRBV9 and TRBJ2-1; D is possibly TRBD1 (6 bases). CDR1 and CDR2 from the germline V gene are SGDLS and YYNGEE. The V end was cut by 3 bases, the J end by 3 bases, with 10 bases between. CDR3 length: 14 amino acids. In DNA, the CDR3 is TGTGCCAGCAGCGGGGGACAATTCTACAATGAGCAGTTCTTC. Its translation is CASSGGQFYNEQFF.

This clone was counted between two and nine times. The J gene is TRBJ1-5, the V gene TRBV28, with D hard to call. Germline V gives CDR1 MDHEN, CDR2 SYDVKM. The CDR3 length is 14 residues. With 4 bases removed from V and 11 bases from J, the gap between germline ends came to 18 bases. CDR3 sequence reads: CASSSRGAQGAQHF. For the CDR3, the DNA is TGTGCCAGCAGTTCACGGGGTGCTCAAGGAGCCCAGCATTTT.

This clone was recorded only once. The gene calls are TRBV29-1 and TRBJ2-2; 7 bases are a match to TRBD1. This CDR3 is built from 13 residues. Germline V lookup: CDR1 SQVTM, CDR2 ANQGSEA. V lost 7 bases to trimming and J lost 4 bases; unmatched junction nucleotides: 6. Here the CDR3 DNA reads TGCAGCGCCAGACAGGGTGTCACCGGGGAGCTGTTTTTT. Encoded protein: CSARQGVTGELFF.

The chain combines TRBV9 with TRBJ2-1; weak D call: TRBD2 (5 bases). The germline V gene has CDR1 SGDLS and CDR2 YYNGEE. V was cut by 3 bases and J by 12 bases, with 16 bases left in between. The CDR3 is 13 amino acids. CDR3 protein: CASSARGSPVQFF. The CDR3 DNA follows: TGTGCCAGCAGCGCCCGGGGTAGCCCTGTGCAGTTCTTC.